This T cell receptor beta chain derives from a study of healthy donors' naive CD4 and CD8 T cells (dated by TCRdb to about 2015). About the study as a whole: Donors were selected to cover three age groups (20-25, 40-50 and 60-70 years, several each), with a mean age of roughly 44, and half of the donors were female. The TCR alpha libraries followed the same workflow as the beta chain, except for a newly designed primer set that covered all functional IMGT alpha gene variants. To examine how TCR variation is linked to lineage commitment, the study sequenced rearranged TCR alpha and beta chains from naive CD4+ and CD8+ T cells. The peripheral blood mononuclear cells came from fewer than 20 individuals who were healthy and unrelated. Donors were HLA-typed by sequencing at HLA-A, -B, -C, -DRB1, -DQB1 and -DPB1 using the SBTexcellerator protocol, an ABI3130xl analyzer and SBTengine software. Study-wide conclusions, independent of this receptor: Alpha and beta chains were sequenced in bulk and could not be paired, so combined chain effects were not evaluated. In both chains, CD4+ lineage was linked to a positively charged CDR3, whereas CD8+ lineage was linked to a negatively charged CDR3. Possible repertoire bias arising from homeostatic proliferation of naive T cells was not directly addressed. Taken together, V genes, J genes and CDR3 charge appeared to account for 10% to 15% of the variance in CD4/CD8 propensity, mostly acting in an additive way. Reportedly, most V and J gene segments showed bias between naive CD4+ and CD8+ cells, and this bias held consistently across donors regardless of HLA genotype.

Cells with a CD4+CD8-CD45RO-CD45RA+ profile were isolated by FACS and defined as naive CD4+ T cells, and those with a CD8+CD4-CD45RA+CD27bright profile were defined as naive CD8+ T cells. Sorting used antibodies against CD4 (RPA-T4), CD8 (SK1), CD27 (O323), CD45RA (HI100) and CD45RO (UCHL1). Comment on this clonotype: The clone's antigen remains unknown. One base away there is no much larger clone; base qualities are not given.

Based on the germline V gene, the CDR1 and CDR2 sequences are KGHDR and SFDVKD. The CDR3 runs 11 amino acids, cysteine and phenylalanine included. The retained sequence is limited to the CDR3, 33 bases, with the frame set at the first base. The junction carries 3 bases between V and J, which are trimmed by 4 bases and 4 bases respectively. Instrument on record: 454 GS FLX Titanium. TCR libraries were built from about 0.45 ug of total RNA with a previously published linear amplification protocol. The sequencing itself ran on the Roche/454 Genome Sequencer using Titanium chemistry. For the original study's pipeline: Fewer than 100,000 rearranged TCR alpha transcripts were sequenced from a few of the healthy donors. Duplicate transcripts were removed, and each unique TCR clonotype was defined by its CDR3 junction following IMGT nomenclature. Logistic regression in R 2.13.0 modeled CD4 versus CD8 status as a function of V and J genes, with adjustment for donor effects and Bonferroni correction for multiple testing. TCRdb passed the public sequencing reads through fastp at Q25 and MiXCR, retaining productive beta sequences. All rows with the same CDR3 protein become a single entry with the most common DNA and genes. The V and J calls come from TCRdb's annotation, not from the publication. The table for this sample lists some 190,000 distinct CDR3 sequences; 65% to 80% of them were counted only once. Together, the top ten hold less than 2.5% of the sample.

The receptor was derived from a pool of human donors in good health; the sample pools cells from several healthy donors. The rearrangement combines TRBV24-1 with TRBJ2-5, with the D gene not confidently named. What was sequenced was naive CD4+ and CD8+ T cells sorted from blood, pooled from several donors. Read against the paper, the sample's cell subset or site label means: FACS-sorted naive CD4+ (CD45RO-CD45RA+) and naive CD8+ (CD45RA+CD27bright) T cells. The nucleotides read TGTGCCACCAGTGACGGAGAGACCCAGTACTTC. It translates to CATSDGETQYF.